This T cell receptor (beta chain) emerged from a study of T cells in Graves' hyperthyroidism and ophthalmopathy. There are a few counts of this clonotype. Graves' hyperthyroidism showing no ophthalmopathy progression within 18 months was considered stable. Hyperthyroidism had been newly diagnosed in patients aged 18 to 65, and its duration was under 2 months. TCR beta CDR3 sequences were amplified from RNA transcripts. An initial round of RT-PCR targeting the TCR CDR3 relied on the HTBI primer set. TCRdb called the multiplex PCR reads again in MiXCR, with one record for every CDR3 protein. The repertoire consists of around 210,000 distinct CDR3 sequences, with around 17% occurring once and the leading ten covering more than 50%. Sequencing input: blood. This clonotype was obtained from a woman aged 45 to 65 with Graves' hyperthyroidism.

CDR3 nucleotide sequence: TGTGCCACAAGGCTCATTGGGCAGGAAAACTACGAGCAGTACTTC. This sequence encodes CATRLIGQENYEQYF. The chain employs TRBV19 and TRBJ2-7; D remains ambiguous. The CDR3 covers 15 residues. The V end was cut by 10 bases, the J end by 3 bases, with 22 bases between. Germline CDR1 and CDR2: LNHDA and SQIVND (reference sequence).